This T cell receptor beta chain was sequenced for a study of cytomegalovirus exposure and HLA in healthy donors listed by TCRdb under 2017. For the study in its entirety: According to an earlier analysis of 587 of the donors, roughly 180 million T cells yielded roughly 110 million unique TCR beta sequences and about 300 Gb of sequence data. In addition to the first cohort of 666 subjects, a separate validation cohort of 120 different subjects was used. Genome-wide SNP genotypes for about 60% of the roughly 700 donors were used in a later genetic analysis, which treated that subset as a discovery cohort. The number of typed donors differed by locus: about 629-640 for A, B, C, DRB1 and DQB1; some 540 for DQA1; about 600 for DPA1; and some 430 for DPB1. To decide whether each TCR beta V gene segment behaved as functional or pseudogenic, an earlier analysis of approximately 620 of the donors relied on high-throughput TCR beta sequencing. Among the approximately 400 genotyped donors, under 90% belonged to the genetic ancestry cluster associated with self-reported Caucasian donors. On average, around 230,000 unique TCR beta nucleotide sequences were sequenced per donor among a few hundred genotyped donors of the cohort, with 15% to 20% of those sequences being non-productive. An early release covering roughly 640 HLA-typed donors comprised approximately 300 gigabases of sequencing data and tens of millions of unique TCR sequences. The T cell repertoires of 550 to 850 subjects were profiled by immunosequencing and related to cytomegalovirus serostatus. Alongside the repertoire data, information on donor age, sex, ethnicity and CMV serostatus was compiled. The study aimed to test whether signatures of past pathogen exposure could be identified by cataloging public T cell receptors. To study patterns of TCR occurrence, a later analysis re-analyzed previously published TCR beta repertoires from several hundred donors and added high-resolution HLA genotyping. HLA typing included class I and class II loci at four-digit resolution. Rather than drawing on any new phenotypic data, the later analysis identified candidate immune exposures from TCR beta sequences and the way those sequences occurred across donors. Every discovery cohort repertoire had been produced on one sequencing platform. To predict cytomegalovirus infection status, the study brought together high-throughput TCR immunosequencing, statistical association of individual TCRs with disease status, and machine learning. Four to six DR-DQ haplotypes were handled as single units for association and clustering, since linkage in the cohort was strong.

Library construction relied on the immunoSEQ multiplex PCR assay. A mixture of 60 forward primers for TCR Vbeta segments and 13 reverse primers for TCR Jbeta segments was used in the multiplex PCR. A multiplex PCR assay on genomic DNA amplified the CDR3 region of rearranged TCR beta genes. The Illumina HiSeq System was used to sequence the amplified TCR beta libraries as 87-base-pair reads. The authors' analysis ran thus. A later analysis counted tens of millions of unique TCR beta chains across the 666 repertoires, and roughly 9.9 million of these chains were shared by at least two donors. To remove PCR and sequencing errors, raw reads were error-corrected and collapsed into unique sequences using a nearest-neighbor algorithm that merged closely related sequences. V, D and J gene segments were assigned by aligning CDR3 sequences to IMGT reference sequences. For a sequence to be retained, a match of at least six nucleotides to both a V gene segment and a J gene segment was required. Rearrangements were classified as productive when the CDR3 lacked stop codons and remained in frame with V and J, and all other rearrangements were classified as non-productive. Following IMGT convention, CDR3 was defined as the stretch from the second conserved V-encoded cysteine to the conserved J-encoded phenylalanine. In an earlier analysis of approximately 590 of the donors, sequences lacking an unambiguous match to a single V gene segment were excluded. An earlier analysis of fewer than 750 of the donors classified V segments as functional when productive rearrangements were above 56.7% and as segregating when the standard deviation between donors was above 5%. A statistical classification framework was built for diagnosing cytomegalovirus status from the catalog of TCR beta chain sequences. In a later analysis, V and J genes were assigned by comparing TCR nucleotide sequences against IMGT/GENE-DB human TR gene sequences. Using the TCRdist pipeline, a later analysis assigned CDR3 sequences along with most-parsimonious VDJ recombination scenarios. In a later analysis, each TCR beta chain was defined by its CDR3 amino acid sequence together with its V-gene family, and reads without a unique V-gene family were excluded. A later analysis removed several hundred highly shared, low-generation-probability nucleotide sequences to deal with suspected cross-contamination and a sequencing artifact. For each public chain, a later analysis derived a clonal expansion index from normalized ranks of inferred template counts within each repertoire. A later analysis computed generation probabilities with a VDJ recombination model fitted to out-of-frame rearrangements, and checked the results against IGoR. In a later analysis, TCR-TCR, TCR-HLA and TCR-CMV co-occurrence was scored with hypergeometric tests, and a repertoire-size bias correction was applied to TCR pairs. To estimate false discovery rates, a later analysis permuted the HLA or CMV assignments 20 times. A later analysis grouped co-occurring TCRs with DBSCAN, adding TCRdist sequence similarity when clustering within HLA-allele-positive subsets. Co-occurrence clustering excluded repertoires with fewer than 30,000 or more than 120,000 public chains, plus five with anomalous nucleotide sharing. TCRdb holds this immuneACCESS table with in-frame rearrangements only. Some clones are missing; in checked studies, unresolved V genes explain under half, and the rest has no known cause. V, J and clone size are those of that table, while D and trimming were read from the DNA. This sample holds over 150,000 clones; approximately 85% were observed only once. Of the sample, roughly 1.5% falls within the top ten clones.

CDR3 length: 13 amino acids, cysteine to phenylalanine. The DNA shown is the 39-base CDR3, in frame from base 1. CDR1 and CDR2 are read off the germline V gene (reference sequence) as SGHNT and YYREEE. For this chain, trimming is 3 bases at the V end and 4 bases at the J end, and the number of junction bases without a gene match is 2. Broader findings and caveats from the paper: The study gave a list of 150 to 200 TCR beta chains associated with cytomegalovirus. While some public TCRs were present in many individuals, most TCR sequences turned up only very rarely across donors. In a later analysis, most CMV-associated TCR beta chains were found to appear HLA-restricted, with HLA associations seemingly driven largely by CMV exposure. Specific HLA alleles were associated with around 18,000 TCR beta sequences at a false discovery rate of 0.05 in a later analysis. Because HLA typing was missing for some donors at each locus, association tests included only the typed subset. Assigning TCR associations to individual alleles was difficult when HLA alleles, especially DR and DQ, strongly co-occurred. A further reported finding was that TCR beta sequences accurately predicted the HLA-A and HLA-B alleles for most subjects in the first cohort. The authors suggested that the approach could potentially be extended to other disease states and immunological phenotypes. A later analysis found that TCR association rates varied across HLA loci, with DRB1 alleles showing the most associated TCRs and HLA-C alleles the fewest. A later analysis reported that several top co-occurrence clusters appeared linked to parvovirus B19, influenza, CMV and Epstein-Barr virus. Correlated functional status among segregating V segments might reflect linkage disequilibrium, but an unknown experimental factor could not be ruled out. Three of the identified cytomegalovirus-associated TCR beta chains were confirmed in vitro to be specific for cytomegalovirus antigens. Immune exposure information for the cohort was limited to CMV serostatus. In an earlier analysis of around 500 of the donors, most TCR beta V segments appeared in productive rearrangements about 87% or about 30% of the time, broadly matching IMGT annotations. V-gene and J-gene trimming of TCR beta chains was associated with a missense DCLRE1C variant in a later genetic analysis, and the association was replicated in an independent cohort. In a later analysis, HLA-associated TCR beta chains showed more clonal expansion and lower generation probabilities than non-associated chains that were equally common. A group of highly shared sequence variants was considered likely to be a technical artifact of the sequencing pipeline. In this cohort, only TCR beta chains were sequenced, and detectable features were limited by the absence of alpha or paired-chain data. A later genetic analysis reported fewer N-insertions in productive TCRs among donors in an Asian-associated ancestry cluster than the roughly 620-donor mean. The earlier analysis of nearly 600 of the donors excluded approximately 17 rarely observed V segments, including chromosome 9 orphons, because counts were too low. In both the original and validation cohorts, the classifier was reported to diagnose cytomegalovirus status with high specificity and sensitivity. Sequencing depth was assumed to be roughly uniform across donors in the presence/absence analyses, though that assumption may not hold. Some IMGT-functional V segments, including TRBV6-2 and TRBV6-3, could not be told apart with the 87-base-pair reads, so those segments were excluded.

In total, roughly 710 healthy bone marrow donors made up the cohort. All cohort members were sampled while nominally healthy, although unrecorded immune exposures were likely present. The donor tested CMV seropositive and was one of the 289 seropositive cohort members. A peripheral blood sample was collected from each donor, and TCR beta sequencing was performed on peripheral blood mononuclear cells. The Qiagen DNeasy Blood Extraction Kit was used to extract genomic DNA from the blood cell samples. This clone turned up a few times. Its antigen target is currently unknown. Base qualities are not recorded, but no much larger clone differs from it by a single base.

The specimen was PBMCs. The TCR was taken from a girl under 18 in good health and CMV-seropositive. Rearrangement joined TRBV5-4 to TRBJ2-3, and TRBD1 matches 7 of the central bases. The CDR3 loop reads CASSSTGSDTQYF. In nucleotide form, the sequence is TGTGCCAGCAGCTCGACAGGGTCAGATACGCAGTATTTT. The CDR3 plus the reference TRBV5-4 and TRBJ2-3 genes for the other parts give the full variable domain: ETGVTQSPTHLIKTRGQQVTLRCSSQSGHNTVSWYQQALGQGPQFIFQYYREEENGRGNFPPRFSGLQFPNYSSELNVNALELDDSALYLCASSSTGSDTQYFGPGTRLTVL.